These T cell receptor beta chains were read from a single sample in a study of T-cell reconstitution after alpha-beta-depleted transplantation in children. MiXCR, run by TCRdb on the PCR reads, gives a single entry per CDR3 protein. The sample lists more than 550,000 distinct CDR3 sequences, about 10% occurring once. Sequenced material: PBMCs from the stem cell graft donor, taken from the stem cell graft. The receptors here all came from a human donor who donated a stem cell graft to a child with acute myeloid leukemia. The CDR3 runs from the conserved cysteine through the conserved F or W.

V	J	CDR3
TRBV20-1	TRBJ2-1	CSAMDRGISNEQFF
TRBV7-6	TRBJ2-1	CASSLSPQGRDNNEQFF
TRBV6-2/TRBV6-3	TRBJ2-5	CASSYSSRTQEETQYF
TRBV5-1	TRBJ1-1	CASSTSARVGGTEAFF
TRBV4-2	TRBJ1-5	CASSQGTENQPQHF
TRBV2	TRBJ2-3	CASSELDGTDTQYF
TRBV2	TRBJ1-6	CASRAEDRGRSPLHF
TRBV20-1	TRBJ1-5	CSALGDRGLLSQPQHF
TRBV18	TRBJ2-1	CASSPFSSYEQFF
TRBV11-1	TRBJ2-2	CASSLALTTGELFF
TRBV12-3/TRBV12-4	TRBJ1-1	CASSSMGGTEAFF
TRBV4-1	TRBJ1-2	CASSQERAGGYTF
TRBV5-1	TRBJ2-2	CASSWTEPSNTGELFF
TRBV4-2	TRBJ1-2	CASSRDPGTEYGYTF
TRBV24-1	TRBJ2-1	CATSDYSYNEQFF
TRBV7-9	TRBJ1-3	CASSTAGQDFSGNTIYF
TRBV19	TRBJ2-2	CASIEWGPGELFF
TRBV4-3	TRBJ2-1	CASSQGRDPYNEQFF
TRBV3-1	TRBJ2-2	CASSQVFGDTGELFF
TRBV21-1	TRBJ2-7	CASSLRTGIRGEQYF
TRBV6-2/TRBV6-3	TRBJ1-5	CASTTANQPQHF
TRBV20-1	TRBJ1-5	CSATDYGQGLLGNQPQHF
TRBV28	TRBJ2-5	CASSSLSYGGETQYF
TRBV20-1	TRBJ2-7	CSANHGPPIYEQYF
TRBV9	TRBJ2-1	CASSETGLAGLGEQFF
TRBV19	TRBJ2-6	CASRDRGTLGANVLTF
TRBV12-3/TRBV12-4	TRBJ1-6	CASSLGGQGSPLHF
TRBV29-1	TRBJ2-5	CSVEDPTREWTQYF
TRBV20-1	TRBJ1-1	CSARDLAEAFF
TRBV4-3	TRBJ2-2	CASSQAGTATGELFF
TRBV7-8	TRBJ2-3	CASSPGQGRPTDTQYF
TRBV7-2	TRBJ2-1	CASSLSGAGGGSYNEQFF
TRBV5-4	TRBJ2-1	CASSLRAGVVYNEQFF
TRBV6-1	TRBJ2-7	CASSDAGLPGGYEQYF
TRBV20-1	TRBJ2-4	CSARGQGLAKNIQYF
TRBV29-1	TRBJ1-1	CSVEGRLNTEAFF
TRBV20-1	TRBJ2-7	CSARDPPPSAEAEQYF
TRBV24-1	TRBJ2-2	CATRATGTGATGELFF
TRBV12-3/TRBV12-4	TRBJ1-2	CASSLDGGHFGYTF
TRBV3-1	TRBJ2-5	CASSQGGFETQETQYF
TRBV4-2	TRBJ2-7	CASSRGSEQYF
TRBV27	TRBJ1-6	CASTTGVSPLHF
TRBV18	TRBJ2-7	CASSPSSSAREQYF
TRBV6-1	TRBJ1-6	CASSTRGQGNSPLHF
TRBV12-5	TRBJ2-7	CASGPSPSSGSVYEQYF
TRBV5-1	TRBJ1-2	CASSPEVGIGAYGYTF
TRBV20-1	TRBJ2-7	CSAPTSVSYEQYF
TRBV5-1	TRBJ1-4	CASSGGQGSAEKLFF
TRBV9	TRBJ1-2	CASSVQQGANYGYTF